This T cell receptor beta chain is from a study of HIV-infected patients and healthy controls. This clonotype was observed at least ten times. The repertoire came from unfractionated whole blood and reflected all unsorted peripheral T cells. Alpha and beta constant-region primers primed reverse transcription of about 500 ng RNA. Alpha and beta chain libraries were made separately by chain-specific third strand synthesis with multiplexing indices. In TCRdb, the 5' RACE reads were re-called with MiXCR into one record per CDR3 protein. This table holds fewer than 6,000 distinct CDR3 sequences, roughly 10% found once. Germline CDR1 and CDR2: DFQATT and SNEGSKA (reference sequence). The CDR3 spans 12 residues. V lost 5 bases, J lost 2 bases, and 9 bases lay in between.

Here the sequenced sample was blood, taken before antiretroviral therapy. This sequence originates from an adult with HIV infection. The J gene is TRBJ1-1, the V gene TRBV20-1; D not certain. CDR3 sequence (DNA): TGCAGTGCTCCGCCAATTAACACTGAAGCTTTCTTT. This translates into CSAPPINTEAFF.